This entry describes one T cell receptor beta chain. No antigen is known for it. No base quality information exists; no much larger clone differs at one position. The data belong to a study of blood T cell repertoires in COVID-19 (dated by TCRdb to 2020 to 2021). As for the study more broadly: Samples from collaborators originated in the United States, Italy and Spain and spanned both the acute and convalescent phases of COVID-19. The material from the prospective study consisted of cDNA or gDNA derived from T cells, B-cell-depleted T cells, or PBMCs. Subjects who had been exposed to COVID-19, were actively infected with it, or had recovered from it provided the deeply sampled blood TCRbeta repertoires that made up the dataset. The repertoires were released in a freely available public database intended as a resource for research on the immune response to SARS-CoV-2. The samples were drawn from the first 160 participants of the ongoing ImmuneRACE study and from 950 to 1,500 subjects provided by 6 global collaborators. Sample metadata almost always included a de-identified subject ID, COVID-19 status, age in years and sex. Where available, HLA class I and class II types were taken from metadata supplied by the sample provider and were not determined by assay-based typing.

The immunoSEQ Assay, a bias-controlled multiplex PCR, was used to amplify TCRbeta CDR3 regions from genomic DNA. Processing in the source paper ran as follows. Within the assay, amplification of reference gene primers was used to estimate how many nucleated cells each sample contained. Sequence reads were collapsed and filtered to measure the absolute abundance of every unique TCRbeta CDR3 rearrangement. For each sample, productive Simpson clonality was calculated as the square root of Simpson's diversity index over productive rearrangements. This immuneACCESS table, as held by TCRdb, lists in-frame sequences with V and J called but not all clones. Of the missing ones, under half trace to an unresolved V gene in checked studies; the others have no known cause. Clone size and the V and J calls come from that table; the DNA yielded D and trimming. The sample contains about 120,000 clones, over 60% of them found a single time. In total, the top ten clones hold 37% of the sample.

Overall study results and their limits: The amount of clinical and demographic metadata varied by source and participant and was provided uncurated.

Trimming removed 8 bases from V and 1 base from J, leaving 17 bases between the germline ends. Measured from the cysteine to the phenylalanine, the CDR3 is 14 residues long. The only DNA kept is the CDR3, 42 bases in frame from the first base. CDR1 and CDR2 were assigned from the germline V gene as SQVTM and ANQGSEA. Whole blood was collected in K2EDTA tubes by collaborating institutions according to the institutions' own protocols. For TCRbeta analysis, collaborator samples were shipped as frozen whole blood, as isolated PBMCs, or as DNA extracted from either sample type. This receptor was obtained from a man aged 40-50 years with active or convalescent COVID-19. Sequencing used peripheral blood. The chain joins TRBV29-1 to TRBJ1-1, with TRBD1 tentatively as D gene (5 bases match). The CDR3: CSSWGGTKNTEAFF. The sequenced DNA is TGCAGCTCTTGGGGAGGGACCAAGAACACTGAAGCTTTCTTT.